Below are 23 T cell receptor beta chains sequenced from a single sample in a study of shared clonotypes between healthy human individuals. The protocol was immunoSEQ multiplex PCR, while the TCRdb copy is restricted to in-frame clones and leaves out a portion. In the table there are 2.3 million or so clones, more than 80% of which are singletons. Sequenced input: naive CD4+ T cells from PBMCs. Subset of the sample: CD45RA+ positively selected. These receptors were collected from a man aged 18-30 years in good health. Some clones in this sample may be carry-over from other donors' samples.

The rearrangement links TRBV5-6 to TRBJ1-1; the D is unclear. CDR3 length: 15 amino acids. The V gene lost 1 base and the J gene lost 0 bases, with 10 bases spanning the gap. The germline CDR1 and CDR2 sequences are SGHDT and YYEEEE. This CDR3 reads CASSLLTSMNTEAFF. DNA of the CDR3: TGTGCCAGCAGCTTGTTGACAAGTATGAACACTGAAGCTTTCTTT.

V is TRBV14 and J is TRBJ1-2; D gene ambiguous. Trimming took 1 base from V and 4 from J, leaving 7 bases between them. CDR3 length: 13 amino acids. In germline, CDR1 is SGHDN, CDR2 FVKESK. CDR3 coding DNA: TGTGCCAGCAGCCAAGTAAGGGCCTATGGCTACACCTTC. Its protein product is CASSQVRAYGYTF.

Note on this clone: The same CDR3 arises from other DNA sequences in this sample as well. The gene calls are TRBV28 and TRBJ2-6; the D is unclear. Germline CDR1 reads MDHEN; CDR2 reads SYDVKM. Trimming took 3 bases from V and 0 from J, leaving 3 bases between them. The CDR3 covers 14 residues. The CDR3: CASSLPSGANVLTF. As DNA, the CDR3 is TGTGCCAGCAGTTTGCCCTCTGGGGCCAACGTCCTGACTTTC. Full variable domain (rest looked up from reference TRBV28 and TRBJ2-6): DVKVTQSSRYLVKRTGEKVFLECVQDMDHENMFWYRQDPGLGLRLIYFSYDVKMKEKGDIPEGYSVSREKKERFSLILESASTNQTSMYLCASSLPSGANVLTFGAGSRLTVL.

The V gene is TRBV29-1, the J gene TRBJ2-1, with 9 bases lining up with TRBD2. Trimming took 3 bases from V and 1 from J; bases not matched to a gene: 7. The CDR3 has 16 residues. Germline assignment: CDR1 SQVTM and CDR2 ANQGSEA. CDR3 in DNA: TGCAGCGTTGATGATAGGGCGGGAGGGTCCTACAATGAGCAGTTCTTC. It is translated as CSVDDRAGGSYNEQFF.

J is TRBJ2-1 and V is TRBV6-1, with D perhaps TRBD1 (5 bases). Germline CDR1 and CDR2: MNHNS and SASEGT. This CDR3 is 10 amino acids long. V was trimmed by 6 bases and J by 15 bases, leaving 12 bases between them. CDR3 nucleotide sequence: TGTGCCAGCAGAGACAGCCTCGGGTTCTTC. It translates to CASRDSLGFF.

V and J are TRBV27 and TRBJ1-2; 8 bases align to TRBD1. This CDR3 is built from 13 residues. Germline V CDR1 and CDR2: MNHEY, SMNVEV (reference sequence). V lost 2 bases and J lost 6; bases outside the gene matches: 2. The CDR3 region has the DNA TGTGCCAGCAGTTTAAGGGACAGGAATGGCTACACCTTC. This sequence encodes CASSLRDRNGYTF.

The chain carries TRBV5-1 and TRBJ2-7; D is perhaps TRBD1 (7 bases). CDR3 length equals 16 residues. Trimming stripped 4 bases from V and 5 bases from J, with 22 bases between. In germline, CDR1 is SGHRS, CDR2 YFSETQ. CDR3 loop: CASSIGGWRGQDEQYF. In DNA, the CDR3 is TGCGCCAGCAGCATCGGAGGGTGGAGGGGGCAAGACGAGCAGTACTTC.

Of note for this clone: Other DNA sequences in the sample encode the same CDR3. J is TRBJ1-1 and V is TRBV30; D is ambiguous. Per the germline V gene, CDR1 is GTSNPN and CDR2 is SVGIG (reference sequence). The V end lost 0 bases, the J end lost 1 base, and 6 bases lay between the germline ends. The length of the CDR3 is 13 residues. For the CDR3, the DNA is TGTGCCTGGAGTGTGGGAAGGAACACTGAAGCTTTCTTT. Translated: CAWSVGRNTEAFF.

The chain uses TRBV4-1 and TRBJ2-3; D not certain. The CDR3 is 15 residues long. V lost 4 bases and J 1 base, leaving 12 bases between the germline ends. Germline V gene sequence: CDR1 MGHRA, CDR2 YSYEKL. The CDR3 spells CASSLYQVGTDTQYF. The CDR3 DNA sequence: TGCGCCAGCAGCCTCTACCAGGTCGGCACAGATACGCAGTATTTT.

This chain joins TRBV6-1 and TRBJ2-7; D uncertain. Looked up from germline, CDR1 is MNHNS and CDR2 is SASEGT. The CDR3 loop spans 13 amino acids. Between the trimmed V and J ends, which lost 5 bases and 4 bases, there was a span of 12 bases. CDR3 sequence: CASSRGTEYEQYF. In nucleotides, the CDR3 is TGTGCCAGCAGTAGAGGAACAGAGTACGAGCAGTACTTC.

This clone is a singleton in its sample. The genes are TRBV28 and TRBJ2-7; TRBD2 matches 9 bases. This CDR3 is built from 13 residues. V lost 8 bases, J lost 6 bases, and 8 bases stayed unmatched. In germline, CDR1 is MDHEN, CDR2 SYDVKM. Here the CDR3 reads CASGIGGRGEQYF. CDR3 in DNA: TGTGCCAGCGGGATAGGCGGGAGGGGCGAGCAGTACTTC. Full variable domain (rest looked up from reference TRBV28 and TRBJ2-7): DVKVTQSSRYLVKRTGEKVFLECVQDMDHENMFWYRQDPGLGLRLIYFSYDVKMKEKGDIPEGYSVSREKKERFSLILESASTNQTSMYLCASGIGGRGEQYFGPGTRLTVT.

V and J are TRBV6-5 and TRBJ2-7, with TRBD1 identical over 7 bases. The V and J ends lost 4 bases and 2 bases, in that order; junction bases with no gene match: 5. The CDR3 length is 14 residues. The germline CDR1 and CDR2 sequences are MNHEY and SVGAGI. Here the CDR3 DNA reads TGTGCCAGCAGTTTCGACAGGGCTACCTACGAGCAGTACTTC. It specifies CASSFDRATYEQYF.

J is TRBJ2-5 and V is TRBV9; tentatively, D is TRBD1 (6 bases). The germline V gene encodes CDR1 SGDLS and CDR2 YYNGEE. V was pared by 1 base and J by 5 bases, with 15 bases between. This CDR3 is built from 15 residues. For the CDR3, the DNA is TGTGCCAGCAGCGTAAATGCAGGGGCTGGGGAGACCCAGTACTTC. As protein: CASSVNAGAGETQYF.

The chain recombines TRBV18 with TRBJ2-7, with 12 bases lining up with TRBD1. Germline V gene data show CDR1 as KGHSH and CDR2 as LQKENI. The CDR3 contains 16 residues. The J segment lost 5 bases and the V segment lost 4 bases, leaving 9 bases of the junction unmatched. This chain's CDR3 is CASSRRPGQGADEQYF. The DNA for the CDR3 is TGTGCCAGCTCACGTAGACCGGGACAGGGGGCCGACGAGCAGTACTTC.

Points on this clone: This specimen includes other DNA sequences encoding the same CDR3. The gene calls are TRBV7-3 and TRBJ2-1; D unclear. Germline V gives CDR1 SGHTA, CDR2 FQGTGA. V lost 5 bases to trimming and J lost 0 bases, with 8 bases between them. The CDR3 is 14 residues long. Here the CDR3 DNA reads TGTGCCAGCAGCCCGGGCGGCTCCTACAATGAGCAGTTCTTC. It specifies CASSPGGSYNEQFF.

The chain is built from TRBV7-6 and TRBJ1-5; possible D gene TRBD1, 6 bases. Germline lookup yields CDR1 SGHVS and CDR2 FNYEAQ. Trimming left V 5 bases short and J 9 bases short, with 17 bases between. The length of the CDR3 is 14 residues. CDR3 protein: CASSPGGYSGPQHF. DNA of the CDR3: TGTGCCAGCAGCCCGGGGGGCTACTCGGGGCCCCAGCATTTT.

The chain carries TRBV7-9 and TRBJ1-1; 11 nucleotides align to TRBD1. Germline assignment: CDR1 SEHNR and CDR2 FQNEAQ (reference sequence). The CDR3 has 16 amino acids. Trimming took 3 bases from V and 1 from J; bases not matched to a gene: 4. The CDR3 reads CASSLLGQGANTEAFF. DNA for the CDR3: TGTGCCAGCAGCTTGCTCGGACAGGGGGCGAACACTGAAGCTTTCTTT.

The chain is built from TRBV5-4 and TRBJ2-2, with D perhaps TRBD1 (6 bases). Germline V lookup: CDR1 SGHNT, CDR2 YYREEE (reference sequence). This CDR3 is built from 17 residues. V dropped 2 bases and J dropped 2 bases, with 16 bases sitting between them. The CDR3 DNA reads TGTGCCAGCAGCTTTGAGGTGGGGGACACCAACACCGGGGAGCTGTTTTTT. This sequence encodes CASSFEVGDTNTGELFF.

This chain joins TRBV9 and TRBJ2-2; the D gene is possibly TRBD1 (6 bases). The CDR3 consists of 14 residues. The germline V gene encodes CDR1 SGDLS and CDR2 YYNGEE. V was trimmed by 7 bases and J by 0 bases, leaving 10 bases between them. CDR3 sequence: CASADRSNTGELFF. The CDR3 bases are TGTGCCAGCGCCGACAGGTCGAACACCGGGGAGCTGTTTTTT.

This clone has just one count. The rearrangement uses TRBV4-2 and TRBJ2-1, with 7 bases aligning to TRBD2. The length of the CDR3 is 16 residues. Per germline, CDR1 LGHNA and CDR2 YNFKEQ. The V segment lost 1 base and the J segment 7 bases; nucleotides outside the gene matches: 10. Written as DNA, the CDR3 is TGTGCCAGCAGCCAAGTACGGGGAGGGTTGTTTAATGAGCAGTTCTTC. Its protein is CASSQVRGGLFNEQFF.

The CDR3 reads CASSWMGMNTEAFF. Here the CDR3 DNA reads TGCGCCAGCAGCTGGATGGGCATGAACACTGAAGCTTTCTTT. The chain has TRBV5-1 and TRBJ1-1, with D uncertain. V was pared by 3 bases and J by 0 bases, with 9 bases between. Germline-derived CDR1 and CDR2 are SGHRS and YFSETQ. The CDR3 spans 14 residues. The entire variable domain, with the rest obtained from reference TRBV5-1 and TRBJ1-1, is as follows: KAGVTQTPRYLIKTRGQQVTLSCSPISGHRSVSWYQQTPGQGLQFLFEYFSETQRNKGNFPGRFSGRQFSNSRSEMNVSTLELGDSALYLCASSWMGMNTEAFFGQGTRLTVV.

The CDR3 sequence: CASSPSGRAITDTQYF. The CDR3 DNA reads as TGTGCCAGTAGTCCTAGCGGGAGGGCCATCACAGATACGCAGTATTTT. The chain combines TRBV19 with TRBJ2-3; 12 bases agree with TRBD2. Germline CDR1 LNHDA, CDR2 SQIVND (reference sequence). CDR3 length: 16 residues. After removal of 5 bases from V and 2 bases from J, the junction contained 5 bases not matched to a gene.

V is TRBV5-1 and J is TRBJ2-5; D remains ambiguous. The CDR3 consists of 14 residues. CDR1 SGHRS and CDR2 YFSETQ come from the germline V gene. V lost 0 bases to trimming and J lost 4 bases, with 10 bases between them. The CDR3 is CASSLADWGETQYF. The CDR3 region has the DNA TGCGCCAGCAGCTTGGCCGACTGGGGAGAGACCCAGTACTTC.